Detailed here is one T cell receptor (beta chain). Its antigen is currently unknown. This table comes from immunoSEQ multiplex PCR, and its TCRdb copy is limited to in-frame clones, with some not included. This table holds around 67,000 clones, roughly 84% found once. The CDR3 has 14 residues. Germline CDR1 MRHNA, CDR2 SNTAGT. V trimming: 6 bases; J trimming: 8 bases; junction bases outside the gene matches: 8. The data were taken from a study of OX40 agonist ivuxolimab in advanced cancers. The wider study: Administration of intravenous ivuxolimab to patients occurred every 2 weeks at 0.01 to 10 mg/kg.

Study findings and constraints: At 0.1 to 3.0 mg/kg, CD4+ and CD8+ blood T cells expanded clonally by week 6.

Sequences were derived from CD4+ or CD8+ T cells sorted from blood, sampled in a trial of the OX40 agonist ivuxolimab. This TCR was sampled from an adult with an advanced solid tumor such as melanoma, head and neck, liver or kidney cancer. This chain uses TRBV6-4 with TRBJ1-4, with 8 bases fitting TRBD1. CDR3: CASRIGQGREKLFF. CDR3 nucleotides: TGTGCCAGCAGAATAGGACAGGGAAGAGAAAAACTGTTTTTT.